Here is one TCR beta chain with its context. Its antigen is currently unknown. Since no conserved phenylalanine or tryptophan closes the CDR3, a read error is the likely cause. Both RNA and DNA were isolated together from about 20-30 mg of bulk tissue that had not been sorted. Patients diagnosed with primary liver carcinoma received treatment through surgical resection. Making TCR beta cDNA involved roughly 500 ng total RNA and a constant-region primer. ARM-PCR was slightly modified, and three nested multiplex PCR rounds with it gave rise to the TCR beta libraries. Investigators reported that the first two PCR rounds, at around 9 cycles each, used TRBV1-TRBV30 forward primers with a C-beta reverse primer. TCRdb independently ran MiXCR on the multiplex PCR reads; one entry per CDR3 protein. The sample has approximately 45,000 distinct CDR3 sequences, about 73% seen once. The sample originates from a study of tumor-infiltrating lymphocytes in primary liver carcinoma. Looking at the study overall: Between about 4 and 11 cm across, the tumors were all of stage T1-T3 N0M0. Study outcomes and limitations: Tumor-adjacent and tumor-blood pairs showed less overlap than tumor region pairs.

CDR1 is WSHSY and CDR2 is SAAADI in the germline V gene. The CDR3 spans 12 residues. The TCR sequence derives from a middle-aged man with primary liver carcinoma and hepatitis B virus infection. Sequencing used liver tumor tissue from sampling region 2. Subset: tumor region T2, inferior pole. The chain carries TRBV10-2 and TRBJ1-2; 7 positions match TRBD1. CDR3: CASSDRVGGYTS. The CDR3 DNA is TGTGCCAGCAGCGACAGGGTTGGCGGCTACACCTCC.